The clone carrying this TCR beta chain was observed many times. The antigen is undetermined. There are 16 residues in the CDR3. J lost 1 base, V lost 4 bases, and 9 bases had no gene match. CDR1 and CDR2 from the germline V gene are DFQATT and SNEGSKA (reference sequence). TCRdb re-derived calls from the multiplex PCR reads in MiXCR, one entry per CDR3 protein. Seen here are 20,000 to 25,000 distinct CDR3 sequences, roughly 50% observed once, and the top ten hold around 7.8%. This specimen comes from a study of breast tumors, draining lymph nodes, adjacent tissues. Broader study findings: Tumor and nontumor repertoires were significantly more similar in luminal-like than in basal-like breast cancer. Tumor repertoires ranked between lymph nodes and nontumor tissue in diversity, with V and J gene preferences. Most tumor T cells seemingly derive from lymph node, then expand in tumor. Tumor T cell lymph node origin was a supported hypothesis, not proven.

This chain links TRBV20-1 with TRBJ2-1; 8 bases match TRBD2. The sample was breast tumor tissue. The origin of this receptor is a female donor with breast cancer. Some clones in this sample may be carry-over from other donors' samples. The CDR3 sequence: CSATKSGSKSYNEQFF. The CDR3 DNA sequence: TGCAGTGCTACCAAGAGCGGGAGTAAGTCCTACAATGAGCAGTTCTTC.